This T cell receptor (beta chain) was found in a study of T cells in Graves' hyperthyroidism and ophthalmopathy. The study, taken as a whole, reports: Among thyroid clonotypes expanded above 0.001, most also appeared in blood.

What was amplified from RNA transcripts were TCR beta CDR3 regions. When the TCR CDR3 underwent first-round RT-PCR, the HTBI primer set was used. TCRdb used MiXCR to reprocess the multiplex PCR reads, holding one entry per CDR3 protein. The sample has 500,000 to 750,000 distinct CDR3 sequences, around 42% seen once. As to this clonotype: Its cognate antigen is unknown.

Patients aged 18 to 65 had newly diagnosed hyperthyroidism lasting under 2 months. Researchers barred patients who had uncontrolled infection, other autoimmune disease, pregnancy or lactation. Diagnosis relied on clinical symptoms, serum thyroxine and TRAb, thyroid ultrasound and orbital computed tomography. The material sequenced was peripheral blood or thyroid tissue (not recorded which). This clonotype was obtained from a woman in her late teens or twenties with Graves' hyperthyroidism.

CDR3 DNA: TGCAGTGCTAGCGGAACCCTGGGCGAGCAGTACTTC. Protein sequence: CSASGTLGEQYF. This chain joins TRBV20-1 and TRBJ2-7; unclear D gene. Trimming stripped 3 bases from V and 6 bases from J, with 12 bases between. The CDR3 has 12 amino acids. The germline V gene encodes CDR1 DFQATT and CDR2 SNEGSKA (reference sequence).